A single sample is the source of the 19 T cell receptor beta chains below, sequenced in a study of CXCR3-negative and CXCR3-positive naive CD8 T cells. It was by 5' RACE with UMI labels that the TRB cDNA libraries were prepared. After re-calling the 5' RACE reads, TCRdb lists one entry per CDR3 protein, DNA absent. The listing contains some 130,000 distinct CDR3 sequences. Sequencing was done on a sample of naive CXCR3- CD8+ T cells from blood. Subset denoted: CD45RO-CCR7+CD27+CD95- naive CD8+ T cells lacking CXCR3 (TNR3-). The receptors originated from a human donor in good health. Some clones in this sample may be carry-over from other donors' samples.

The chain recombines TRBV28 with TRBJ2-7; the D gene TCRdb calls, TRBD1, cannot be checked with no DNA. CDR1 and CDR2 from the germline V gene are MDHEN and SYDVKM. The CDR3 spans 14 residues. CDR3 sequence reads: CASTPRDRTYEQYF.

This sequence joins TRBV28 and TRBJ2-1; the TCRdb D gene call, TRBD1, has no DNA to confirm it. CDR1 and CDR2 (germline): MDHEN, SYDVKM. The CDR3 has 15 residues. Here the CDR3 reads CASSPDRDLYNEQFF.

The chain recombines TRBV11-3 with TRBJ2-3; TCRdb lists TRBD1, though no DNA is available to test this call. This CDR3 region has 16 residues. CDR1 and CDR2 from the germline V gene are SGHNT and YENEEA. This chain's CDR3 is CASSSGRTEDQDTQYF.

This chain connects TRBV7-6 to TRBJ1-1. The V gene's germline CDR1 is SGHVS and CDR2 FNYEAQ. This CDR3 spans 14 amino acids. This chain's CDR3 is CASSLAEGPNEAFF.

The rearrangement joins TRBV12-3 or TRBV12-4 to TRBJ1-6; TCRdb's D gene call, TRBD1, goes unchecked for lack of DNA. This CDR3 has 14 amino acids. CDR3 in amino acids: CASSPTAGTGGLHF.

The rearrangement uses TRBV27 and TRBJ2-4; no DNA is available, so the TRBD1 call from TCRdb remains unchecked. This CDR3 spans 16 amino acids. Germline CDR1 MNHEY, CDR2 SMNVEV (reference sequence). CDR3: CASSLSTPGGKNIQYF.

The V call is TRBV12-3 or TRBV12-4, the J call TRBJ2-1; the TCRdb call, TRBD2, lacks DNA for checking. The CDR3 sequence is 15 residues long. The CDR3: CASSFLAGGQNEQFF.

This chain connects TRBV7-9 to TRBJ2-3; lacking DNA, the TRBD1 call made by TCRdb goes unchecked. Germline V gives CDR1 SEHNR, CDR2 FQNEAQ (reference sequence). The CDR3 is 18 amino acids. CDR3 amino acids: CASSYPTGTGMGSDTQYF.

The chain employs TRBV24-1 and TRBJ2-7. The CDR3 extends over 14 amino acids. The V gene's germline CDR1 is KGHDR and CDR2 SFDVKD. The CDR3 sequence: CATSEGRVSYEQYF.

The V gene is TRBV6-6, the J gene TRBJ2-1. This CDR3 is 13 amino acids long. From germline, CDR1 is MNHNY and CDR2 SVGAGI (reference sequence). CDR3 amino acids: CASSYGLDNEQFF.

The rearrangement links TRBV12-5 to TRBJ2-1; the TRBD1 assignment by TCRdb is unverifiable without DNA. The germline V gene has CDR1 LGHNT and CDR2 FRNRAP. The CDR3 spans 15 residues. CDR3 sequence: CASGLGQGAYNEQFF.

CDR3 protein: CASSPYSPTGRFAEAFF. This rearrangement joins TRBV5-4 to TRBJ1-1; TCRdb's D call of TRBD1 is untestable without DNA. Germline CDR1 reads SGHNT; CDR2 reads YYREEE (reference sequence). The CDR3 extends over 17 amino acids.

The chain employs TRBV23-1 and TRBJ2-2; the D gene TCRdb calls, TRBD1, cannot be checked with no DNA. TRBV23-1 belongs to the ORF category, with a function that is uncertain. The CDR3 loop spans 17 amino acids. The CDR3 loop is CASSPGQSISNTGELFF.

The CDR3 spells CASSGGPRQPDTQYF. The chain is built from TRBV13 and TRBJ2-3; TCRdb proposes TRBD1, but this gene call is untestable without DNA. The CDR3 is 15 amino acids. Germline V gives CDR1 PRHDT, CDR2 FYEKMQ (reference sequence).

The CDR3 here is CASSVEFGGPSGNTIYF. This chain connects TRBV9 to TRBJ1-3. Looked up from germline, CDR1 is SGDLS and CDR2 is YYNGEE. CDR3 length: 17 amino acids.

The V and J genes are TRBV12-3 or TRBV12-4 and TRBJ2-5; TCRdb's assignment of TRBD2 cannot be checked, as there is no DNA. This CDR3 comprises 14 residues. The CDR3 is CASSLLRGVETQYF.

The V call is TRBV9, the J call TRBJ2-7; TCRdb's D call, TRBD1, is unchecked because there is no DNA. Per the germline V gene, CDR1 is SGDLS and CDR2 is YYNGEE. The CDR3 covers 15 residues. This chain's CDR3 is CASSVDGGAGSEQYF.

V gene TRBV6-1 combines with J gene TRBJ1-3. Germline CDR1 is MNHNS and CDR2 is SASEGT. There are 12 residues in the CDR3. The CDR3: CASTGSGNTIYF.

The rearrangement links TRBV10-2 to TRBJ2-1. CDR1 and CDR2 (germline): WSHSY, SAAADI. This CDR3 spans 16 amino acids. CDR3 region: CASSESMGGSYNEQFF.